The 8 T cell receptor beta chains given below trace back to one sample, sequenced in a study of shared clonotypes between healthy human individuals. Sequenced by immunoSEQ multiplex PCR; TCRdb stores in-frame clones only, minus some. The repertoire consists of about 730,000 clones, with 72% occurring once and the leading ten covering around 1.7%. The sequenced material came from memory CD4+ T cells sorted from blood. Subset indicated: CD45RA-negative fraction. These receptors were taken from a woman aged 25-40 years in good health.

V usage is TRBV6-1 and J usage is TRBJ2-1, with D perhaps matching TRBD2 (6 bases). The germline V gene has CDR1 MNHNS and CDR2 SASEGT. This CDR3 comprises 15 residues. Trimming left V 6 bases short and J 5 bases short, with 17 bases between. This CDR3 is CASRSGVGGDNEQFF. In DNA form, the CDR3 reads TGTGCCAGCAGATCCGGGGTTGGCGGGGACAATGAGCAGTTCTTC.

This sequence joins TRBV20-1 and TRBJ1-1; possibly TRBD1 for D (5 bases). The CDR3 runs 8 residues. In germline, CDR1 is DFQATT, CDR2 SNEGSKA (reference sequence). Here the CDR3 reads CSSGEAFF. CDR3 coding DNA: TGCAGCTCAGGGGAAGCTTTCTTT.

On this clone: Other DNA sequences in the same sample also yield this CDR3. The CDR3 coding sequence is TGCGCCAGCAGCGTAAGTAGCGGGAACTACAATGAGCAGTTCTTC. Encoded protein: CASSVSSGNYNEQFF. The gene calls are TRBV5-1 and TRBJ2-1; TRBD2 matches at 8 bases. Germline values: CDR1 SGHRS, CDR2 YFSETQ. The CDR3 runs to 15 residues. Trimming cost V 4 bases and J 3 bases; bases outside gene matches: 6. Filled out from reference TRBV5-1 and TRBJ2-1, the complete variable domain reads KAGVTQTPRYLIKTRGQQVTLSCSPISGHRSVSWYQQTPGQGLQFLFEYFSETQRNKGNFPGRFSGRQFSNSRSEMNVSTLELGDSALYLCASSVSSGNYNEQFFGPGTRLTVL.

In nucleotides, the CDR3 is TGTGCCAGCAGCTTTGGAGATACGCAGTATTTT. It translates to CASSFGDTQYF. The rearrangement links TRBV7-6 to TRBJ2-3; D ambiguous. V was trimmed by 3 bases and J by 5 bases, leaving 3 bases between them. The CDR3 is 11 amino acids. Germline-derived CDR1 and CDR2 are SGHVS and FNYEAQ. Full variable domain (remainder filled in from reference TRBV7-6 and TRBJ2-3): GAGVSQSPRYKVTKRGQDVALRCDPISGHVSLYWYRQALGQGPEFLTYFNYEAQQDKSGLPNDRFSAERPEGSISTLTIQRTEQRDSAMYRCASSFGDTQYFGPGTRLTVL.

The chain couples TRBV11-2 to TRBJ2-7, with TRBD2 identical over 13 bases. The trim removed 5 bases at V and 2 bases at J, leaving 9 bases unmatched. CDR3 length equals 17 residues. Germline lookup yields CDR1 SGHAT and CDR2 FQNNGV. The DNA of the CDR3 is TGTGCCAGCAGCAGAGGGACTAGCGGGACCACCACCTACGAGCAGTACTTC. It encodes CASSRGTSGTTTYEQYF.

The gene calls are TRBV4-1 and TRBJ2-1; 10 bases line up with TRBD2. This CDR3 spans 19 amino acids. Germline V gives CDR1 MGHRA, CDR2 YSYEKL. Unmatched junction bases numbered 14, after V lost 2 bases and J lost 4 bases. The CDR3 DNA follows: TGCGCCAGCAGCCAACATCTAGCGGGAGAGACCCCCGTGTACAATGAGCAGTTCTTC. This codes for CASSQHLAGETPVYNEQFF.

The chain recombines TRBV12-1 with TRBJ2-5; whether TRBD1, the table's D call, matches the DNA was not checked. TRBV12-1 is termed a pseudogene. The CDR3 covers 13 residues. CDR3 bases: TGTGCCAGCAGTCTAACACAGGTAGAGACCCAGTACTTC. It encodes CASSLTQVETQYF.

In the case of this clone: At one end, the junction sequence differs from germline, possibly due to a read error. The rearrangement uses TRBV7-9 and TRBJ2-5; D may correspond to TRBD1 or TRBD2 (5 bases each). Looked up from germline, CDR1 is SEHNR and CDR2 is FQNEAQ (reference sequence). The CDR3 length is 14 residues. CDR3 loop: CASSFPTGGEAQYF. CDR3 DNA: TGTGCCAGCAGCTTTCCGACTGGGGGAGAGGCCCAGTACTTC. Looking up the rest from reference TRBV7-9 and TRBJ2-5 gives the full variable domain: DTGVSQNPRHKITKRGQNVTFRCDPISEHNRLYWYRQTLGQGPEFLTYFQNEAQLEKSRLLSDRFSAERPKGSFSTLEIQRTEQGDSAMYLCASSFPTGGEAQYFGPGTRLLVL.